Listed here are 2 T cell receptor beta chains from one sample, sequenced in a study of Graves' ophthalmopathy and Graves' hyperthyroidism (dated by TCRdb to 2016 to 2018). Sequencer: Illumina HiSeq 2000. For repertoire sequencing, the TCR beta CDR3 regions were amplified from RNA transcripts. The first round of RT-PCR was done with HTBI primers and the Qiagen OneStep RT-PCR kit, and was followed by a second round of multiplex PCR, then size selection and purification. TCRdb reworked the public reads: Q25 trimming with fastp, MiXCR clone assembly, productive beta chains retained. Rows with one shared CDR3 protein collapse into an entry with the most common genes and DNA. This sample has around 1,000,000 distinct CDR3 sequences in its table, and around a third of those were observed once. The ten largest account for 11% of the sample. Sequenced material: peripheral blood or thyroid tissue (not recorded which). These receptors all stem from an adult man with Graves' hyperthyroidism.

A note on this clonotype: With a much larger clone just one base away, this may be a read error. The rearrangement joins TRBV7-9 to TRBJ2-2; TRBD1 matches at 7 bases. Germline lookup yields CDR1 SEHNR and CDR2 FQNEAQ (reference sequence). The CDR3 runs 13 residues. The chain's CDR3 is CPSSQGGGGELFF. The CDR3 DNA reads TGTCCCAGCAGCCAAGGGGGCGGCGGGGAGCTGTTTTTT.

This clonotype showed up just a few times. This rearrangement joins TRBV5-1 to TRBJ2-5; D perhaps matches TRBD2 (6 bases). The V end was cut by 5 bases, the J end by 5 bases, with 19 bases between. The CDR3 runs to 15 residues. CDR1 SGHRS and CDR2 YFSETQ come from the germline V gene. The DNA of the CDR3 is TGCGCCAGCAGGGAAGTTGGAGGGTCAGGGGAGACCCAGTACTTC. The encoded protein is CASREVGGSGETQYF.